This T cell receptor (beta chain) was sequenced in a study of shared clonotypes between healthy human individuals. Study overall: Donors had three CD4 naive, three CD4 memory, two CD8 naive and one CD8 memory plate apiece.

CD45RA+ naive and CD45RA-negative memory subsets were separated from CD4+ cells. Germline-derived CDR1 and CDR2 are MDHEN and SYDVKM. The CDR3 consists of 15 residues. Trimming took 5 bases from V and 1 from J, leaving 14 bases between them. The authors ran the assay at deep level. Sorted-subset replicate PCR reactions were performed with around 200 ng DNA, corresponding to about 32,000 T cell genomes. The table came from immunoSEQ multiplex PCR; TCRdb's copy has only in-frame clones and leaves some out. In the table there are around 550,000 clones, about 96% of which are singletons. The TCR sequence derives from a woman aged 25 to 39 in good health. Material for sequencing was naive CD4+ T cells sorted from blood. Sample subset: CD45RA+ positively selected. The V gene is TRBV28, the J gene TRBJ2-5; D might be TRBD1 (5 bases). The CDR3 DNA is TGTGCCAGCAGTCCCCTTAGGGGCGGCCAAGAGACCCAGTACTTC. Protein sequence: CASSPLRGGQETQYF.